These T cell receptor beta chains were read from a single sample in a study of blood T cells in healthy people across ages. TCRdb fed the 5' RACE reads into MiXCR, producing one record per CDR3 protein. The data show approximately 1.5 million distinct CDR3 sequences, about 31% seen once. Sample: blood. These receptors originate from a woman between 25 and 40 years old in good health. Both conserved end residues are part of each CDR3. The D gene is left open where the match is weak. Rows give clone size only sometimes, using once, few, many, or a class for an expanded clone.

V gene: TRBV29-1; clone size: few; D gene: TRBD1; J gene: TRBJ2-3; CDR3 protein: CSVEPQGSDTQYF; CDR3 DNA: TGCAGCGTTGAACCACAGGGGTCAGATACGCAGTATTTT
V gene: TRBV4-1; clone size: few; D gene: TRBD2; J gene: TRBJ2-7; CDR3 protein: CASSHGLGLAGREIYYEQYF; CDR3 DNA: TGCGCCAGCAGCCATGGACTAGGACTAGCGGGGCGCGAAATTTACTACGAGCAGTACTTC
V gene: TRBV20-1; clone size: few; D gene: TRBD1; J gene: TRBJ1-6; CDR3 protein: CSASAGQGGSSPLHF; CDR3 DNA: TGCAGTGCTAGCGCGGGACAGGGAGGATCGTCACCCCTCCACTTT
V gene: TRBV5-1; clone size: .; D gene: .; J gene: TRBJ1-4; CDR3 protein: CASSPGGMATNEKLFF; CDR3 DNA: TGCGCCAGCAGCCCCGGGGGGATGGCAACTAATGAAAAACTGTTTTTT
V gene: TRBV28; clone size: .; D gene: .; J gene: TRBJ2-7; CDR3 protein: CASSLPLFNEQYF; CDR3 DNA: TGTGCCAGCAGTTTACCACTGTTCAACGAGCAGTACTTC
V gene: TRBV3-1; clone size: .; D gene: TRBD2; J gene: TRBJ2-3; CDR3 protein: CASSPSERGVYTQYF; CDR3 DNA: TGTGCCAGCAGCCCCTCGGAACGGGGGGTATATACGCAGTATTTT
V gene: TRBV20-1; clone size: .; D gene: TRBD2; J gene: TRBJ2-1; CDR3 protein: CSARDTGEGQEEQFF; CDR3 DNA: TGCAGTGCTAGAGATACGGGGGAGGGCCAGGAGGAGCAGTTCTTC
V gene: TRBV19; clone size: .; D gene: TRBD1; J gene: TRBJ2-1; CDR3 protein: CASRRGQAASYNEQFF; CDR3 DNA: TGTGCCAGTAGGCGGGGACAGGCTGCATCCTACAATGAGCAGTTCTTC
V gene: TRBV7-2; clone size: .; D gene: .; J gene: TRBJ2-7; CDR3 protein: CASSLALSGAYEQYF; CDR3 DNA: TGTGCCAGCAGCTTAGCGCTCTCGGGTGCCTACGAGCAGTACTTC
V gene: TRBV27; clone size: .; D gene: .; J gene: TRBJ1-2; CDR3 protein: CASSPLDTANYGYTF; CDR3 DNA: TGTGCCAGCAGCCCCTTGGACACAGCTAACTATGGCTACACCTTC
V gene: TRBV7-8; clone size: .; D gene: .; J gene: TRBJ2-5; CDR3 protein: CASSLALSGAETQYF; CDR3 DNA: TGTGCCAGCAGCTTAGCGCTCAGCGGAGCGGAGACCCAGTACTTC
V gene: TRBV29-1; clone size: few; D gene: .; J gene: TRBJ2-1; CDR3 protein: CSVEEGASETNEQFF; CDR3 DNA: TGCAGCGTTGAGGAGGGAGCCTCGGAGACCAATGAGCAGTTCTTC
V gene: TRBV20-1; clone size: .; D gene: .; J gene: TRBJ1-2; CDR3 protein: CSARPQPSPYGYTF; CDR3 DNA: TGCAGTGCTAGACCCCAACCGAGCCCCTATGGCTACACCTTC
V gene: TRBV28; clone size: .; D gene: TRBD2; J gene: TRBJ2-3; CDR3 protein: CASSFDRTSGTNTDTQYF; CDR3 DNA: TGTGCCAGCAGTTTTGATCGGACTAGCGGGACCAACACAGATACGCAGTATTTT
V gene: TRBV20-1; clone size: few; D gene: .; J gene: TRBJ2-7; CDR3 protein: CSARPQGTKSYEQYF; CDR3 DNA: TGCAGTGCTAGACCCCAAGGGACCAAATCCTACGAGCAGTACTTC
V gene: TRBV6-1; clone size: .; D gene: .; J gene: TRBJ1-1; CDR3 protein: CASTTQGQGMGNTEAFF; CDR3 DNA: TGTGCCAGCACAACCCAAGGGCAGGGTATGGGGAACACTGAAGCTTTCTTT
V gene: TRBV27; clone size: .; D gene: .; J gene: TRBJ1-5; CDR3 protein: CASSRGQSQPQHF; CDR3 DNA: TGTGCCAGCAGTCGGGGGCAGAGCCAGCCCCAGCATTTT
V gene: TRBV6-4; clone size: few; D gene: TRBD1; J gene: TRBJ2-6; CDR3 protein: CARVTGDGTRSVRLSGANVLTF; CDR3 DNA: TGTGCCAGGGTGACAGGGGATGGGACCAGGAGCGTGCGTCTTTCTGGGGCCAACGTCCTGACTTTC
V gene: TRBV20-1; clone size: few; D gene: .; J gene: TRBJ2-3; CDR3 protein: CSAEDNPGVTDTQYF; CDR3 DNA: TGCAGTGCTGAGGACAACCCTGGGGTTACAGATACGCAGTATTTT
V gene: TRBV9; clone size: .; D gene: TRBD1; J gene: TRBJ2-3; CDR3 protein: CASSVGLGQGTDTQYF; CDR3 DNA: TGTGCCAGCAGCGTAGGGCTCGGACAGGGAACAGATACGCAGTATTTT
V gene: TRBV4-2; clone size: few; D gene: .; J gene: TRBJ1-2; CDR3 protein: CASSQGHDDYGHTF; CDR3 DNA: TGTGCCAGCAGCCAAGGCCACGACGACTATGGCCACACCTTC
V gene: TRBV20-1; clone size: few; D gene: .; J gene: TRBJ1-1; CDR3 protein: CSAETQEYTEAFF; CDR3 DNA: TGCAGTGCGGAAACACAGGAGTACACTGAAGCTTTCTTT
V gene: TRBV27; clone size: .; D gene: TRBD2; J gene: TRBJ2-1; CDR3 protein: CASSPGGGPSTYNEQFF; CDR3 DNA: TGTGCCAGCAGCCCGGGGGGAGGGCCGTCTACGTACAATGAGCAGTTCTTC
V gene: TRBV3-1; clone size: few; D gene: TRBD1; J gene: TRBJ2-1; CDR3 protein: CASSRAGTGDNEQFF; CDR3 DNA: TGTGCCAGCAGCCGTGCCGGGACAGGGGACAATGAGCAGTTCTTC
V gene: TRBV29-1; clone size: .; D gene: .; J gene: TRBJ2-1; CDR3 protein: CSFGGPGGYNEQFF; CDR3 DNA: TGCAGCTTTGGGGGGCCAGGGGGTTACAATGAGCAGTTCTTC
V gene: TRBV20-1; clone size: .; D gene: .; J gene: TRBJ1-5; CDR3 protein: CSASRGYQPQHF; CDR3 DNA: TGCAGTGCTTCACGGGGGTATCAGCCCCAGCATTTT
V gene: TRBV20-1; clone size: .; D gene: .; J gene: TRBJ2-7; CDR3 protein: CSARVSGGSGEQYF; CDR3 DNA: TGCAGTGCTAGAGTTTCGGGGGGCAGTGGCGAGCAGTACTTC
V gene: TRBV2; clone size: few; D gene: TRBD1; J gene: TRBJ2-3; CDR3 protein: CASWTGQGDSTDTQYF; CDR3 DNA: TGTGCCAGCTGGACGGGGCAGGGGGATAGCACAGATACGCAGTATTTT
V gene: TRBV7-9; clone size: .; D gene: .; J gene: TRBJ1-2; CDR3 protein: CVSRGRADGYTF; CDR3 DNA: TGTGTCAGCCGAGGGCGAGCTGATGGCTACACCTTC
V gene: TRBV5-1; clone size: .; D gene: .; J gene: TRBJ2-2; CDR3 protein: CASSLGQSANTGELFF; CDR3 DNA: TGCGCCAGCAGCTTGGGACAATCTGCGAACACCGGGGAGCTGTTTTTT
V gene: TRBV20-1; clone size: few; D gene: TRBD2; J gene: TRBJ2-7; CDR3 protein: CSALAGGASYEQYF; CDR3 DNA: TGCAGTGCATTAGCGGGGGGGGCCTCCTACGAGCAGTACTTC
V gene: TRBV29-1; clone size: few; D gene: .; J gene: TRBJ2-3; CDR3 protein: CSVEGTGDTQYF; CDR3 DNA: TGCAGCGTTGAAGGGACTGGAGATACGCAGTATTTT
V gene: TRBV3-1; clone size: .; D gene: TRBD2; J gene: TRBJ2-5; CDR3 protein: CASSQTLADQETRYF; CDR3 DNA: TGTGCCAGCAGCCAAACCCTAGCGGACCAAGAGACCCGGTACTTC
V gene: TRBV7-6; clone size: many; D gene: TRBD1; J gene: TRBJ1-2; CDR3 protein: CASSPGTVSGYTF; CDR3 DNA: TGTGCCAGCAGCCCCGGGACAGTCAGTGGCTACACCTTC
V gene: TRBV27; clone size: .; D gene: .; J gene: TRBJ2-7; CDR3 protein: CASSHERKFYEQYF; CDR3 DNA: TGTGCCAGCAGCCACGAGCGGAAATTTTACGAGCAGTACTTC
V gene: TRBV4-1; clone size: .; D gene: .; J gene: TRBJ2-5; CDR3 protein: CASSQEVDGRLRETQYF; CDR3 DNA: TGCGCCAGCAGCCAAGAAGTTGACGGCAGACTACGAGAGACCCAGTACTTC
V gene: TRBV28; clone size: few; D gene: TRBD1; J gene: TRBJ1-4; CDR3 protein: CASSLTGGREKLFF; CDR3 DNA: TGTGCCAGCAGTTTAACAGGGGGTAGAGAAAAACTGTTTTTT
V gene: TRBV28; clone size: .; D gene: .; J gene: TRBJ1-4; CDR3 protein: CASSPWGTEKLFF; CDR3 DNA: TGTGCCAGCAGCCCATGGGGGACTGAAAAACTGTTTTTT
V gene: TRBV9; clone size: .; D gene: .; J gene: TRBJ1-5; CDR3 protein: CASSAEDSNQPQHF; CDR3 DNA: TGTGCCAGCAGCGCCGAGGATAGCAATCAGCCCCAGCATTTT
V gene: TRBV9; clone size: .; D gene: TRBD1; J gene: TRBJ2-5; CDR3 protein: CASSVSADRGVQEQYF; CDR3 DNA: TGTGCCAGCAGCGTAAGTGCGGACAGGGGTGTCCAAGAGCAGTACTTC